Below, one TCR beta chain is given with its context. Its antigen remains unknown. The sample is drawn from a study of cytomegalovirus exposure and HLA in healthy donors. Study-wide context: A prior study identified some 100 million unique TCR beta sequences from 150 million to 200 million T cells. Under 90% of several hundred genotyped donors fell in the Caucasian-associated ancestry cluster. Findings and limits, study-wide: Most TCRs appeared rarely, but some public TCRs recurred in many donors.

In the PCR, 60 Vbeta and 13 Jbeta primers were used. Sequenced by immunoSEQ multiplex PCR; TCRdb stores in-frame clones only, minus some. The profile shows 85,000 to 100,000 clones, over 70% of them singletons. Although they were nominally healthy when sampled, donors likely had unrecorded immune exposures. V lost 1 base, J lost 5 bases, and 14 bases lay in between. The V gene's germline CDR1 is SEHNR and CDR2 FQNEAQ (reference sequence). The CDR3 length is 15 residues. The sample comprised PBMCs. This rearrangement joins TRBV7-9 to TRBJ2-5; perhaps TRBD2 as D (6 bases). The TCR sequence derives from a girl aged 2-9 years in good health and CMV-seropositive. CDR3 nucleotide sequence: TGTGCCAGCAGCTTAGACAGGACTAATTGGGAGACCCAGTACTTC. This translates into CASSLDRTNWETQYF.